This T cell receptor (beta chain) derives from a study of blood T cells in healthy people across ages. Overall study: Capturing about one barcoded beta molecule per two T cells was achieved by template switching.

Extraction yielded at least 5 micrograms of total RNA per sample. This clonotype was detected only a few times. Together with a sample-barcoded 5' primer, a J-beta primer mix was included in a second PCR lasting roughly 6 to 12 cycles. TCRdb reprocessed the 5' RACE reads with MiXCR, giving one entry per CDR3 protein. Among around 1,000,000 distinct CDR3 sequences, approximately 25% were seen once, and the ten largest hold around 0.75%. The CDR3 loop spans 15 amino acids. V dropped 5 bases and J dropped 0 bases, with 13 bases sitting between them. From germline, CDR1 is MDHEN and CDR2 SYDVKM. The same sample was also studied in work on T cells of mothers and their children.

The TCR sequence derives from a girl aged 2-15 years in good health. Sequencing was performed on blood. The rearrangement uses TRBV28 and TRBJ1-1; D uncertain. CDR3 protein: CASSLLLELNTEAFF. As DNA, the CDR3 is TGTGCCAGCAGTCTCCTCTTGGAGTTGAACACTGAAGCTTTCTTT.